One and the same sample provided the 21 T cell receptor beta chains below, sequenced in a study of Ad26.COV2.S vaccination and SARS-CoV-2 variants. Only in-frame clones appear in the TCRdb table, and some are missing; sequencing was by immunoSEQ multiplex PCR. The sample shows about 680,000 clones, around 90% of them seen only once. The treatment here: about 20 received Ad26.COV2.S at low or high dose, single or two shots; roughly 5 received placebo; per-sample allocation not given. Sampling was done on day 63 after the first vaccine or placebo injection. Material: peripheral blood, obtained in a trial of Ad26.COV2.S vaccine versus placebo. The receptors were gathered from a person between 18 and 59 years old who received the Ad26.COV2.S COVID-19 vaccine or a placebo.

The chain uses TRBV5-1 and TRBJ2-3; D is unresolved. Trimming cost V 5 bases and J 0 bases, with 7 bases left between them. Germline assignment: CDR1 SGHRS and CDR2 YFSETQ. The CDR3 has 13 amino acids. CDR3: CASRPASTDTQYF. CDR3 bases: TGCGCCAGCAGACCGGCTAGCACAGATACGCAGTATTTT.

The V call is TRBV7-9, the J call TRBJ1-1; D is possibly TRBD1 (5 bases). Germline V gives CDR1 SEHNR, CDR2 FQNEAQ (reference sequence). The CDR3 is made up of 16 amino acids. Trimming took 8 bases from V and 0 from J, leaving 19 bases between them. The CDR3 region has the DNA TGTGCCAGCGTATGGGTCGCCTCAGGGATGAACACTGAAGCTTTCTTT. This gives the protein CASVWVASGMNTEAFF. The full variable domain, completed using reference TRBV7-9 and TRBJ1-1, is DTGVSQNPRHKITKRGQNVTFRCDPISEHNRLYWYRQTLGQGPEFLTYFQNEAQLEKSRLLSDRFSAERPKGSFSTLEIQRTEQGDSAMYLCASVWVASGMNTEAFFGQGTRLTVV.

The V gene is TRBV27, the J gene TRBJ2-1, with D maybe TRBD2 (5 bases). The V and J ends lost 2 bases and 0 bases respectively, with 8 bases between them. This CDR3 is built from 15 residues. Germline loops: CDR1 MNHEY, CDR2 SMNVEV (reference sequence). The CDR3, as DNA: TGTGCCAGCAGTTTACGGGGAAGCTCCTACAATGAGCAGTTCTTC. Encoded protein: CASSLRGSSYNEQFF.

This rearrangement joins TRBV18 to TRBJ2-7; 8 positions agree with TRBD2. Unmatched junction bases numbered 9, after V lost 6 bases and J lost 2 bases. The CDR3 is 15 amino acids. Germline assignment: CDR1 KGHSH and CDR2 LQKENI. CDR3: CASSLMGTRAYEQYF. The DNA for the CDR3 is TGTGCCAGCTCCCTCATGGGGACTAGGGCCTACGAGCAGTACTTC.

This clone has just one count. The rearrangement joins TRBV3-1 (or the pseudogene TRBV3-2) to TRBJ1-3, with D unclear. Looked up from germline, CDR1 is LGHDT and CDR2 is YNNKEL (reference sequence). Between the trimmed V and J ends, which lost 0 bases and 0 bases, there was a span of 15 bases. The CDR3 is made up of 18 amino acids. The CDR3 region is CASSQDWVVEVSGNTIYF. CDR3 sequence (DNA): TGTGCCAGCAGCCAAGATTGGGTGGTCGAGGTCTCTGGAAACACCATATATTTT.

The rearrangement links TRBV3-1 (or the pseudogene TRBV3-2) to TRBJ2-7; 9 positions agree with TRBD2. CDR3 length equals 16 residues. Per the germline V gene, CDR1 is LGHDT and CDR2 is YNNKEL (reference sequence). Unmatched junction bases numbered 10, after V lost 4 bases and J lost 3 bases. This chain's CDR3 is CASSRRGTSGLYEQYF. CDR3 DNA: TGTGCCAGCAGCCGCCGAGGCACTAGCGGGCTCTACGAGCAGTACTTC.

This chain connects TRBV11-1 to TRBJ2-7, with D possibly matching TRBD1 (6 bases). The V end was cut by 2 bases, the J end by 7 bases, with 15 bases between. The CDR3 covers 14 residues. The germline V gene encodes CDR1 SGHAT and CDR2 FQDESV (reference sequence). CDR3 bases: TGTGCCAGCAGCTTAAGGGACACCCATGGAGAGCAGTACTTC. Translating gives CASSLRDTHGEQYF. Combining the CDR3 with reference TRBV11-1 and TRBJ2-7 gives the whole variable domain EAEVAQSPRYKITEKSQAVAFWCDPISGHATLYWYRQILGQGPELLVQFQDESVVDDSQLPKDRFSAERLKGVDSTLKIQPAELGDSAMYLCASSLRDTHGEQYFGPGTRLTVT.

This clone was observed once. The V and J genes are TRBV7-2 and TRBJ2-3; 10 bases agree with TRBD1. CDR3 size: 15 residues. Germline CDR1 SGHTA, CDR2 FQGNSA. The ends lost 4 bases at V and 4 bases at J; junction bases unmatched: 5. The CDR3 DNA follows: TGTGCCAGCAGCTCGCGACAGGGGGCTGCAGATACGCAGTATTTT. The encoded protein is CASSSRQGAADTQYF.

V is TRBV5-1 and J is TRBJ2-7, with TRBD2 as a possible D gene (6 bases). The germline V gene has CDR1 SGHRS and CDR2 YFSETQ. CDR3 length equals 14 residues. The V and J ends lost 7 bases and 5 bases respectively, with 19 bases between them. The CDR3 is CASAGGITNNEQYF. For the CDR3, the DNA is TGCGCCAGCGCGGGCGGGATTACAAACAACGAGCAGTACTTC.

With regard to this clone: This specimen includes other DNA sequences encoding the same CDR3. V and J are TRBV18 and TRBJ1-6; TRBD1 matches at 7 bases. J was trimmed by 4 bases and V by 6 bases; bases with no gene match: 3. This CDR3 region has 14 residues. The germline gives CDR1 KGHSH, CDR2 LQKENI. The CDR3 protein is CASSPGQYNSPLHF. The CDR3 coding sequence is TGTGCCAGCTCGCCGGGACAGTATAATTCACCCCTCCACTTT.

The rearrangement joins TRBV6-5 to TRBJ1-1; D is ambiguous. This CDR3 comprises 14 residues. Between the trimmed V and J ends, which lost 6 bases and 3 bases, there was a span of 14 bases. Per the germline V gene, CDR1 is MNHEY and CDR2 is SVGAGI. The CDR3 DNA reads as TGTGCCAGCAGAACCAGTCAGTTGGACACTGAAGCTTTCTTT. It translates to CASRTSQLDTEAFF.

This rearrangement joins TRBV6-5 to TRBJ2-5; possibly TRBD2 for D (5 bases). Germline V gene lookup returns CDR1 MNHEY and CDR2 SVGAGI. V was shortened by 6 bases and J by 6 bases, with 17 bases between the two germline ends. CDR3 length: 14 amino acids. The DNA of the CDR3 is TGTGCCAGCAGGGCAGGACTCTCTCGAAAGACCCAGTACTTC. It yields the protein CASRAGLSRKTQYF.

This chain uses TRBV4-1 with TRBJ2-1; no definite D call. Trimming cost V 4 bases and J 4 bases, with 11 bases left between them. CDR1 is MGHRA and CDR2 is YSYEKL in the germline V gene. CDR3 size: 14 residues. Here the CDR3 reads CASSPRGPYNEQFF. The CDR3 bases are TGCGCCAGCAGCCCCCGCGGCCCGTACAATGAGCAGTTCTTC.

The V gene is TRBV7-9, the J gene TRBJ2-3; D unresolved. V lost 5 bases to trimming and J lost 0 bases, with 9 bases between them. CDR1 is SEHNR and CDR2 is FQNEAQ in the germline V gene (reference sequence). This CDR3 comprises 14 residues. This CDR3 reads CASSVSLSTDTQYF. In DNA form, the CDR3 reads TGTGCCAGCAGCGTTAGTCTCAGCACAGATACGCAGTATTTT.

The chain links TRBV14 to TRBJ2-7; perhaps TRBD1 as D (6 bases). Trimming stripped 5 bases from V and 5 bases from J, with 13 bases between. The germline CDR1 and CDR2 sequences are SGHDN and FVKESK. The CDR3 extends over 13 amino acids. In nucleotides, the CDR3 is TGTGCCAGCAGCGTTACAGGGTGGGACGAGCAGTACTTC. Its protein is CASSVTGWDEQYF.

This rearrangement joins TRBV15 to TRBJ2-1; TRBD2 matches at 7 bases. This CDR3 comprises 15 residues. V was pared by 5 bases and J by 7 bases, with 11 bases of the junction left unmatched. The germline CDR1 and CDR2 sequences are LNHNV and YYDKDF (reference sequence). The CDR3 DNA reads TGTGCCACCAGCGGCGATCAGCGGGACGGAAATGAGCAGTTCTTC. Its protein product is CATSGDQRDGNEQFF.

The chain couples TRBV9 to TRBJ2-3, with D possibly TRBD2 on 5 matching bases. V gave up 4 bases and J gave up 11 bases, with 23 bases separating them. CDR3 size: 15 residues. Germline lookup yields CDR1 SGDLS and CDR2 YYNGEE. The CDR3 is CASSPRGSTALEQYF. DNA of the CDR3: TGTGCCAGCAGCCCTAGAGGGTCGACGGCCCTTGAGCAGTATTTT.

This chain uses TRBV9 with TRBJ2-2, with D perhaps matching TRBD1 (6 bases). This CDR3 region has 15 residues. Trimming took off 3 bases at V and 0 bases at J, with 9 bases between the two ends. CDR1 is SGDLS, CDR2 YYNGEE, per germline. Written as DNA, the CDR3 is TGTGCCAGCAGCGAGGGGGTAGCGAACACCGGGGAGCTGTTTTTT. The encoded protein is CASSEGVANTGELFF.

V gene TRBV6-6 combines with J gene TRBJ2-7; TRBD2 might be the D (6 bases). The CDR3 extends over 14 amino acids. V gave up 7 bases and J gave up 4 bases, with 17 bases separating them. Per germline, CDR1 MNHNY and CDR2 SVGAGI (reference sequence). CDR3 nucleotide sequence: TGTGCCAGCACACCGTTTCCCCGGGGGTACGAGCAGTACTTC. It yields the protein CASTPFPRGYEQYF.

This chain links TRBV5-1 with TRBJ2-1; 10 nucleotides match TRBD2. The CDR3 is 15 amino acids. CDR1 and CDR2 (germline): SGHRS, YFSETQ. Trimming cost V 0 bases and J 5 bases; bases outside gene matches: 2. This chain's CDR3 is CASSLGLAGDNEQFF. In nucleotides, the CDR3 is TGCGCCAGCAGCTTGGGTCTAGCGGGAGACAATGAGCAGTTCTTC.

This clone was detected only a few times. The sample carries other DNA sequences with the same CDR3. The chain links TRBV6-5 to TRBJ1-1; D ambiguous. Germline V gene data show CDR1 as MNHEY and CDR2 as SVGAGI. This CDR3 contains 13 residues. V gave up 0 bases and J gave up 4 bases, with 6 bases separating them. CDR3 sequence (DNA): TGTGCCAGCAGTTACTCGGGGAGCACTGAAGCTTTCTTT. It yields the protein CASSYSGSTEAFF.